The 29 T cell receptor beta chains given below trace back to one sample, sequenced in a study of cytomegalovirus exposure and HLA in healthy donors. Both 60 Vbeta primers and 13 Jbeta primers went into the PCR. The table came from immunoSEQ multiplex PCR; TCRdb's copy has only in-frame clones and leaves some out. This table has fewer than 200,000 clones, approximately 74% appearing once. The sequenced sample was PBMCs. The receptors come from a woman in her twenties or thirties in good health and CMV-seronegative.

This clone was detected only a few times. V is TRBV5-6 and J is TRBJ2-3; 11 nucleotides align to TRBD2. Germline V gives CDR1 SGHDT, CDR2 YYEEEE. The CDR3 sequence is 17 residues long. V lost 3 bases and J lost 0; bases outside the gene matches: 6. The CDR3 bases are TGTGCCAGCAGCTATGAACTAGCGGGGGTAAGCACAGATACGCAGTATTTT. It specifies CASSYELAGVSTDTQYF. Variable domain in full (rest from reference TRBV5-6 and TRBJ2-3): DAGVTQSPTHLIKTRGQQVTLRCSPKSGHDTVSWYQQALGQGPQFIFQYYEEEERQRGNFPDRFSGHQFPNYSSELNVNALLLGDSALYLCASSYELAGVSTDTQYFGPGTRLTVL.

This rearrangement joins TRBV5-1 to TRBJ2-7; 10 bases match TRBD1. Germline V gene sequence: CDR1 SGHRS, CDR2 YFSETQ. V trimming: 4 bases; J trimming: 3 bases; junction bases outside the gene matches: 7. This CDR3 has 15 amino acids. As DNA, the CDR3 is TGCGCCAGCAGCCTCGACCGGGACAGGGGCTACGAGCAGTACTTC. Its protein product is CASSLDRDRGYEQYF.

The CDR3 DNA sequence: TGTGCCAGCAGTTTTGCGGGTGGTGGGGAAGAGACCCAGTACTTC. This codes for CASSFAGGGEETQYF. V gene TRBV28 combines with J gene TRBJ2-5; a possible D gene is TRBD2 (5 bases). CDR1 and CDR2 (germline): MDHEN, SYDVKM. The V end lost 3 bases, the J end lost 3 bases, and 14 bases lay between the germline ends. The CDR3 sequence is 15 residues long. Full variable domain (remainder filled in from reference TRBV28 and TRBJ2-5): DVKVTQSSRYLVKRTGEKVFLECVQDMDHENMFWYRQDPGLGLRLIYFSYDVKMKEKGDIPEGYSVSREKKERFSLILESASTNQTSMYLCASSFAGGGEETQYFGPGTRLLVL.

This sequence joins TRBV2 and TRBJ1-5, with 7 nucleotides matching TRBD1. Looked up from germline, CDR1 is SNHLY and CDR2 is FYNNEI. The junction had 6 bases not matched to a gene; V was cut back by 5 bases and J by 2 bases. CDR3 size: 15 residues. CDR3 residues: CASSSDREGNQPQHF. CDR3 bases: TGTGCCAGCAGTTCCGACAGGGAGGGCAATCAGCCCCAGCATTTT.

The chain combines TRBV30 with TRBJ2-7; 9 bases agree with TRBD1. The CDR3 totals 15 residues. Germline CDR1 and CDR2: GTSNPN and SVGIG (reference sequence). Losses at the gene ends were 1 base for V and 6 bases for J; bases not matched to a gene: 10. CDR3 residues: CAWSAIRDRVPEQYF. The CDR3 nucleotides read TGTGCCTGGAGTGCAATCCGGGACAGGGTTCCCGAGCAGTACTTC.

The gene calls are TRBV27 and TRBJ1-5; maybe TRBD1 (6 bases). The CDR3 spans 14 residues. V dropped 2 bases and J dropped 7 bases, with 12 bases sitting between them. Germline V lookup: CDR1 MNHEY, CDR2 SMNVEV (reference sequence). CDR3 in amino acids: CASSLQGPRQPQHF. The DNA for the CDR3 is TGTGCCAGCAGTTTACAGGGGCCAAGGCAGCCCCAGCATTTT.

V usage is TRBV5-1 and J usage is TRBJ2-7, with TRBD2 as a possible D gene (5 bases). This CDR3 has 16 amino acids. V was trimmed by 0 bases and J by 0 bases, leaving 13 bases between them. The germline gives CDR1 SGHRS, CDR2 YFSETQ. CDR3 amino acids: CASSLEYGVRSYEQYF. For the CDR3, the DNA is TGCGCCAGCAGCTTGGAGTACGGGGTGCGCTCCTACGAGCAGTACTTC.

The chain uses TRBV30 and TRBJ2-5, with TRBD1 identical over 7 bases. Matching the DNA end better, TRBJ2-7 makes the J call doubtful. The CDR3 spans 13 residues. In germline, CDR1 is GTSNPN, CDR2 SVGIG (reference sequence). The CDR3 protein is CAWSVHRGYEQYF. The CDR3 coding sequence is TGTGCCTGGAGTGTACACAGGGGCTACGAGCAGTACTTC.

This clone was picked up a small number of times. The CDR3 nucleotides read TGCGCCAGCAGTCGGACAGGGGCTGATGGCTACACCTTC. This codes for CASSRTGADGYTF. This chain connects TRBV5-1 to TRBJ1-2; 9 bases are shared with TRBD1. The trim removed 5 bases at V and 6 bases at J, leaving 5 bases unmatched. The CDR3 extends over 13 amino acids. Germline lookup yields CDR1 SGHRS and CDR2 YFSETQ.

This chain joins TRBV6-1 and TRBJ2-5; 8 nucleotides line up with TRBD1. From germline, CDR1 is MNHNS and CDR2 SASEGT. Trimming removed 2 bases from V and 1 base from J; junction bases left unmatched: 6. There are 16 residues in the CDR3. The CDR3 coding sequence is TGTGCCAGCAGTGAATTAACTCAGGGGGCCCAAGAGACCCAGTACTTC. Translated: CASSELTQGAQETQYF.

This clone was seen more than once but under ten times. V and J are TRBV5-5 and TRBJ2-7, with 8 bases lining up with TRBD2. This CDR3 is built from 14 residues. Germline V gene data show CDR1 as SGHKS and CDR2 as YYEKEE (reference sequence). The J segment lost 5 bases and the V segment lost 2 bases, leaving 6 bases of the junction unmatched. This CDR3 reads CASSLLAGNDEQYF. In DNA, the CDR3 is TGTGCCAGCAGCTTATTAGCGGGAAACGACGAGCAGTACTTC.

This chain joins TRBV5-6 and TRBJ1-3; D not resolved. V was pared by 1 base and J by 3 bases, with 11 bases between. Germline V gives CDR1 SGHDT, CDR2 YYEEEE. This CDR3 spans 15 amino acids. In DNA form, the CDR3 reads TGTGCCAGCAGCTTGAGCCCCGCCGATGGAAACACCATATATTTT. Its translation is CASSLSPADGNTIYF.

In its sample, this clone was seen a few times. The gene calls are TRBV4-1 and TRBJ2-7, with 9 positions matching TRBD1. Germline V gene lookup returns CDR1 MGHRA and CDR2 YSYEKL. This CDR3 spans 17 amino acids. V dropped 1 base and J dropped 5; count of bases not matched to a gene: 12. CDR3 sequence reads: CASSQVPGQGLVHEQYF. The CDR3 DNA reads TGCGCCAGCAGCCAAGTCCCGGGACAGGGTTTGGTTCACGAGCAGTACTTC.

The J gene is TRBJ2-3, the V gene TRBV9, with D unclear. There are 11 residues in the CDR3. Trimming removed 3 bases at V and 6 bases at J, with 5 bases between. Germline assignment: CDR1 SGDLS and CDR2 YYNGEE. CDR3 in DNA: TGTGCCAGCAGCGCCAGGGATACGCAGTATTTT. Protein: CASSARDTQYF.

This clone was detected only a few times. The chain recombines TRBV11-2 with TRBJ2-7; 7 bases line up with TRBD2. The CDR3 has 15 amino acids. V shed 5 bases, J shed 3 bases, and the junction held 10 bases outside the gene matches. Germline assignment: CDR1 SGHAT and CDR2 FQNNGV. This CDR3 is CASSLGRQPSYEQYF. CDR3 nucleotides: TGTGCCAGCAGCCTCGGGAGGCAGCCCAGCTACGAGCAGTACTTC.

The chain has TRBV7-2 and TRBJ1-5; a possible D gene is TRBD1 (6 bases). V was pared by 5 bases and J by 6 bases, with 17 bases between. In germline, CDR1 is SGHTA, CDR2 FQGNSA. The CDR3 covers 15 residues. CDR3 sequence reads: CASSPRSGAAQPQHF. The CDR3 bases are TGTGCCAGCAGCCCCCGGTCAGGGGCCGCTCAGCCCCAGCATTTT. Full variable domain (missing parts from reference TRBV7-2 and TRBJ1-5): GAGVSQSPSNKVTEKGKDVELRCDPISGHTALYWYRQSLGQGLEFLIYFQGNSAPDKSGLPSDRFSAERTGGSVSTLTIQRTQQEDSAVYLCASSPRSGAAQPQHFGDGTRLSIL.

The chain carries TRBV27 and TRBJ1-5; 7 nucleotides align to TRBD1. V lost 4 bases to trimming and J lost 5 bases; unmatched junction nucleotides: 5. The germline V gene has CDR1 MNHEY and CDR2 SMNVEV (reference sequence). The CDR3 is 14 residues long. The CDR3: CASSSLGGHQPQHF. DNA for the CDR3: TGTGCCAGCAGTTCCCTAGGGGGCCATCAGCCCCAGCATTTT.

The V gene is TRBV28, the J gene TRBJ1-2, with D possibly matching TRBD1 (6 bases). Per the germline V gene, CDR1 is MDHEN and CDR2 is SYDVKM. Trimming stripped 6 bases from V and 6 bases from J, with 14 bases between. The CDR3 is 13 amino acids. The CDR3 DNA reads as TGTGCCAGCAGACCTACAGGGTATGATGGCTACACCTTC. Translation gives CASRPTGYDGYTF.

V gene TRBV11-2 combines with J gene TRBJ2-2; TRBD2 matches 7 bases. The CDR3 contains 16 residues. V dropped 5 bases and J dropped 5; count of bases not matched to a gene: 11. CDR1 is SGHAT, CDR2 FQNNGV, per germline. The CDR3 DNA reads as TGTGCCAGCAGCGCACCAGGGAGGGGAAAAACCGGGGAGCTGTTTTTT. Protein product: CASSAPGRGKTGELFF. Full variable domain (missing parts from reference TRBV11-2 and TRBJ2-2): EAGVAQSPRYKIIEKRQSVAFWCNPISGHATLYWYQQILGQGPKLLIQFQNNGVVDDSQLPKDRFSAERLKGVDSTLKIQPAKLEDSAVYLCASSAPGRGKTGELFFGEGSRLTVL.

The table lists this clone with a count of one. Lacking the conserved final phenylalanine or tryptophan, this CDR3 likely reflects a read error. The chain combines TRBV2 with TRBJ1-5; TRBD1 aligns across 11 bases. Per germline, CDR1 SNHLY and CDR2 FYNNEI. Unmatched junction bases numbered 6, after V lost 3 bases and J lost 8 bases. The CDR3 totals 15 residues. The CDR3 sequence is CASSDGQGAWEPQHL. The CDR3 coding sequence is TGTGCCAGCAGTGACGGACAGGGGGCCTGGGAGCCCCAGCATCTT.

The chain recombines TRBV11-2 with TRBJ1-2; 9 nucleotides match TRBD1. The germline V gene encodes CDR1 SGHAT and CDR2 FQNNGV. V trimming: 0 bases; J trimming: 1 base; junction bases outside the gene matches: 3. The CDR3 extends over 16 amino acids. The CDR3 DNA sequence: TGTGCCAGCAGCTTAGATTGGACAGGGGATAACTATGGCTACACCTTC. As protein: CASSLDWTGDNYGYTF.

This chain links TRBV28 with TRBJ1-2; 9 bases align to TRBD1. CDR1 and CDR2 (germline): MDHEN, SYDVKM. V trimming: 6 bases; J trimming: 3 bases; junction bases outside the gene matches: 5. The CDR3 runs to 14 residues. The DNA of the CDR3 is TGTGCCAGCAGCCGGGACAGGGACTACTATGGCTACACCTTC. Translation: CASSRDRDYYGYTF.

This chain links TRBV18 with TRBJ1-4; unclear D gene. CDR1 KGHSH and CDR2 LQKENI come from the germline V gene. CDR3 size: 13 residues. Trimming took off 3 bases at V and 12 bases at J, with 14 bases between the two ends. CDR3 residues: CASSPNGGVELFF. CDR3 nucleotides: TGTGCCAGCTCACCCAACGGTGGTGTGGAACTGTTTTTT.

The table lists this clone with a few counts. The rearrangement links TRBV28 to TRBJ2-7, with D possibly TRBD1 on 5 matching bases. The CDR3 contains 17 residues. CDR1 and CDR2 from the germline V gene are MDHEN and SYDVKM. The V gene lost 1 base and the J gene lost 0 bases, with 16 bases spanning the gap. The CDR3 is CASSLLRWGFSSYEQYF. In DNA, the CDR3 is TGTGCCAGCAGTTTATTGCGTTGGGGCTTTAGCTCCTACGAGCAGTACTTC.

The chain carries TRBV4-1 and TRBJ2-2; D gene ambiguous. V lost 2 bases and J 7 bases, leaving 11 bases between the germline ends. Germline V CDR1 and CDR2: MGHRA, YSYEKL. CDR3 length: 14 amino acids. The CDR3 loop is CASSQREVDGELFF. In DNA form, the CDR3 reads TGCGCCAGCAGCCAACGCGAGGTAGACGGGGAGCTGTTTTTT.

V gene TRBV7-9 combines with J gene TRBJ2-1; 11 positions agree with TRBD2. The V and J ends lost 4 bases and 6 bases, in that order; junction bases with no gene match: 5. In germline, CDR1 is SEHNR, CDR2 FQNEAQ (reference sequence). This CDR3 is built from 15 residues. The CDR3 bases are TGTGCCAGCAGCTATGGGACTAGCGGAACCAATGAGCAGTTCTTC. This sequence encodes CASSYGTSGTNEQFF.

This clone was counted a few times. This chain joins TRBV6-6 and TRBJ2-7, with 13 bases identical to TRBD2. CDR3 length equals 13 residues. Germline CDR1 reads MNHNY; CDR2 reads SVGAGI (reference sequence). V was clipped by 5 bases and J by 7 bases; unmatched bases: 2. In DNA, the CDR3 is TGTGCCAGCAGTAAGACTAGCGGGGGGGAGCAGTACTTC. This gives the protein CASSKTSGGEQYF.

The V gene is TRBV7-6, the J gene TRBJ2-7; D possibly corresponds to TRBD1 (6 bases). CDR1 and CDR2 from the germline V gene are SGHVS and FNYEAQ. The CDR3 runs 16 residues. Trimming stripped 1 base from V and 2 bases from J, with 15 bases between. CDR3 coding DNA: TGTGCCAGCAGCTTAGGGGGCAGGGCAGGGGCCTACGAGCAGTACTTC. This sequence encodes CASSLGGRAGAYEQYF.

The chain employs TRBV5-1 and TRBJ1-5; 8 nucleotides line up with TRBD1. Germline V gene lookup returns CDR1 SGHRS and CDR2 YFSETQ. V shed 2 bases and J 5 bases; nucleotides not matched to a gene: 9. The CDR3 spans 16 residues. Written as DNA, the CDR3 is TGCGCCAGCAGCTTAGGGACAGGCTTACTCCATCAGCCCCAGCATTTT. It codes for CASSLGTGLLHQPQHF.